The next 8 T cell receptor beta chains were all read from a single sample in a study of low-dose radiotherapy and immunotherapy resistance in tumors. Gene-specific TRAV and TRBV primers were used for first-strand cDNA, covering alpha and beta chains. Both a constant-region primer and a V-primer adapter served to amplify TCRs across roughly 22 PCR cycles. MiXCR, applied by TCRdb to the reads, yields one record per CDR3 protein. The profile shows about 60,000 distinct CDR3 sequences, around a quarter of them singletons. The time point: after trial treatment. Treatment reported: LDRT plus nivolumab, ipilimumab, low-dose cyclophosphamide and aspirin (RACIN trial). The source was PBMCs, collected after low-dose radiotherapy plus immunotherapy. The receptors shown here come from a male donor with prostate cancer.

For the CDR3, the DNA is TGTGCCAGCCTACAGGGGGGCGGGGGGAGCACAGATACGCAGTATTTT. This translates into CASLQGGGGSTDTQYF. The chain links TRBV7-2 to TRBJ2-3, with D perhaps matching TRBD1 or TRBD2 (8 bases each). The CDR3 covers 16 residues. The germline CDR1 and CDR2 sequences are SGHTA and FQGNSA. V lost 8 bases, J lost 0 bases, and 18 bases lay in between.

This clonotype was observed many times. The rearrangement uses TRBV21-1 and TRBJ2-1; TRBD1 was called by the table and not checked on the DNA. TRBV21-1 is termed a pseudogene. The CDR3 is 20 amino acids. CDR3 residues: CASSKDRTGAVISSYNEQFF. DNA for the CDR3: TGTGCCAGCAGCAAAGATCGGACAGGGGCGGTTATAAGCTCCTACAATGAGCAGTTCTTC.

The chain employs TRBV4-3 and TRBJ2-2; 10 nucleotides match TRBD2. In germline, CDR1 is LGHNA, CDR2 YSLEER. This CDR3 has 17 residues. Trimming removed 3 bases from V and 6 bases from J; junction bases left unmatched: 10. CDR3 residues: CASSHSGLAAIAGELFF. CDR3 sequence (DNA): TGCGCCAGCAGCCATTCCGGACTAGCGGCGATCGCCGGGGAGCTGTTTTTT.

V gene TRBV7-2 combines with J gene TRBJ1-2; the D gene is possibly TRBD1 (5 bases). The germline V gene encodes CDR1 SGHTA and CDR2 FQGNSA. Trimming cost V 2 bases and J 5 bases, with 12 bases left between them. The CDR3 sequence is 14 residues long. In DNA form, the CDR3 reads TGTGCCAGCAGCTTATCAACGGGACTTTATGGCTACACCTTC. The encoded protein is CASSLSTGLYGYTF.

This clonotype appeared many times. The chain combines TRBV20-1 with TRBJ2-1; 8 nucleotides align to TRBD2. The CDR3 contains 14 residues. CDR1 and CDR2 (germline): DFQATT, SNEGSKA (reference sequence). J was trimmed by 10 bases and V by 3 bases; bases with no gene match: 11. The CDR3 here is CSASGRGGSQEQFF. Written as DNA, the CDR3 is TGCAGTGCTAGCGGGAGGGGGGGGAGCCAAGAGCAGTTCTTC.

This clonotype was detected ten times or more. The chain uses TRBV5-6 and TRBJ2-7, with TRBD1 matching over 8 bases. The CDR3 loop spans 14 amino acids. J was trimmed by 3 bases and V by 4 bases; bases with no gene match: 6. Germline V gives CDR1 SGHDT, CDR2 YYEEEE. Here the CDR3 DNA reads TGTGCCAGCAGCGCGACAGGGGACGGCTACGAGCAGTACTTC. Its protein product is CASSATGDGYEQYF.

This clonotype occurred many times. The chain recombines TRBV15 with TRBJ2-6; 14 nucleotides align to TRBD2. The junction had 10 bases not matched to a gene; V was cut back by 2 bases and J by 4 bases. The CDR3 loop spans 20 amino acids. The germline V gene encodes CDR1 LNHNV and CDR2 YYDKDF (reference sequence). CDR3 loop: CATSRRRLAGGPEGANVLTF. CDR3 nucleotide sequence: TGTGCCACCAGCAGACGCCGACTAGCGGGAGGGCCAGAGGGGGCCAACGTCCTGACTTTC. The full variable domain, rest sourced from reference TRBV15 and TRBJ2-6, is DAMVIQNPRYQVTQFGKPVTLSCSQTLNHNVMYWYQQKSSQAPKLLFHYYDKDFNNEADTPDNFQSRRPNTSFCFLDIRSPGLGDTAMYLCATSRRRLAGGPEGANVLTFGAGSRLTVL.

This clonotype was counted at least ten times. The chain couples TRBV3-1 to TRBJ1-5; perhaps TRBD1 as D (6 bases). Germline V lookup: CDR1 LGHDT, CDR2 YNNKEL (reference sequence). This CDR3 is 15 amino acids long. With 1 base removed from V and 7 bases from J, the gap between germline ends came to 14 bases. The CDR3, as DNA: TGTGCCAGCAGCCAAGGGGGGGGGGCGAAACAGCCCCAGCATTTT. Translated: CASSQGGGAKQPQHF.